These 28 T cell receptor beta chains were all obtained from the same sample, sequenced in a study of cytomegalovirus exposure and HLA in healthy donors. The PCR made use of 60 Vbeta and 13 Jbeta primers. The data were produced by immunoSEQ multiplex PCR, yet TCRdb's version contains in-frame clones alone and is incomplete. The sample lists some 89,000 clones, 75% to 85% seen once, with about 1.9% in the top ten. Source material: PBMCs. The receptors here all came from a woman aged 25 to 45 in good health and CMV-seronegative.

The rearrangement links TRBV15 to TRBJ2-7; perhaps TRBD1 as D (5 bases). With 5 bases removed from V and 3 bases from J, the gap between germline ends came to 11 bases. The CDR3 sequence is 13 residues long. Germline V gene lookup returns CDR1 LNHNV and CDR2 YYDKDF (reference sequence). For the CDR3, the DNA is TGTGCCACCAGCGGGTCAGACAGCTACGAGCAGTACTTC. Protein: CATSGSDSYEQYF.

The CDR3 loop reads CASSATGSNQPQHF. The CDR3 bases are TGTGCCAGTAGTGCAACAGGGAGCAATCAGCCCCAGCATTTT. The chain has TRBV19 and TRBJ1-5; perhaps TRBD1 as D (6 bases). Germline CDR1 reads LNHDA; CDR2 reads SQIVND (reference sequence). Trimming shortened V by 5 bases and J by 1 base, and 9 bases separated the two germline ends. This CDR3 spans 14 amino acids. The variable domain in full, completed from reference TRBV19 and TRBJ1-5, reads DGGITQSPKYLFRKEGQNVTLSCEQNLNHDAMYWYRQDPGQGLRLIYYSQIVNDFQKGDIAEGYSVSREKKESFPLTVTSAQKNPTAFYLCASSATGSNQPQHFGDGTRLSIL.

This chain links TRBV6-1 with TRBJ2-7; 12 positions agree with TRBD2. With V trimmed by 8 bases and J by 6 bases, 8 bases remained unmatched. Germline lookup yields CDR1 MNHNS and CDR2 SASEGT. The CDR3 contains 14 residues. The CDR3, as DNA: TGTGCCAGCCTGAGACTAGCGGGAGCGGGCGAGCAGTACTTC. Amino acids: CASLRLAGAGEQYF.

The chain carries TRBV18 and TRBJ2-5; possibly TRBD2 for D (6 bases). From germline, CDR1 is KGHSH and CDR2 LQKENI. The CDR3 totals 16 residues. V was shortened by 0 bases and J by 0 bases, with 11 bases between the two germline ends. The CDR3 nucleotides are TGTGCCAGCTCACCACCGACTGGGGGGTACCAAGAGACCCAGTACTTC. Its translation is CASSPPTGGYQETQYF.

The chain couples TRBV19 to TRBJ2-2; a possible D gene is TRBD2 (6 bases). V lost 3 bases and J lost 5, with 16 bases in between. CDR1 and CDR2 from the germline V gene are LNHDA and SQIVND (reference sequence). CDR3 size: 16 residues. The CDR3 loop is CASSIRRVLGTGELFF. The CDR3 bases are TGTGCCAGTAGTATTAGGAGGGTTTTGGGAACCGGGGAGCTGTTTTTT.

The chain has TRBV5-4 and TRBJ1-4, with D unresolved. Trimming took off 1 base at V and 5 bases at J, with 6 bases between the two ends. Per germline, CDR1 SGHNT and CDR2 YYREEE (reference sequence). This CDR3 is built from 13 residues. The CDR3 is CASSLRGNEKLFF. The CDR3 nucleotides read TGTGCCAGCAGCTTGCGGGGAAATGAAAAACTGTTTTTT.

The rearrangement links TRBV11-2 to TRBJ2-7; 9 nucleotides agree with TRBD2. This CDR3 spans 17 amino acids. The V gene end was trimmed by 3 bases and the J gene end by 4 bases; junction bases not matched to a gene: 13. The germline V gene has CDR1 SGHAT and CDR2 FQNNGV. The CDR3 nucleotides are TGTGCCAGCAGCTTTCGGCATTCGGCGGGAGGGCCTTACGAGCAGTACTTC. Translation: CASSFRHSAGGPYEQYF.

The chain has TRBV9 and TRBJ2-7; 8 bases are shared with TRBD2. The CDR3 sequence is 15 residues long. The ends lost 0 bases at V and 0 bases at J; junction bases unmatched: 2. Germline CDR1 and CDR2: SGDLS and YYNGEE. The CDR3 protein is CASSVAGGRSYEQYF. CDR3 DNA sequence: TGTGCCAGCAGCGTAGCGGGAGGGCGCTCCTACGAGCAGTACTTC.

J is TRBJ2-2 and V is TRBV5-1, with TRBD1 matching 8 bases. This CDR3 has 17 amino acids. J was trimmed by 4 bases and V by 3 bases; bases with no gene match: 11. From germline, CDR1 is SGHRS and CDR2 YFSETQ. CDR3 sequence: CASSWVSGTGPTGELFF. CDR3 bases: TGCGCCAGCAGCTGGGTATCTGGGACAGGCCCCACCGGGGAGCTGTTTTTT.

There are a few counts of this clone. The chain links TRBV28 to TRBJ2-5; 7 bases align to TRBD1. V dropped 5 bases and J dropped 1; count of bases not matched to a gene: 10. CDR1 MDHEN and CDR2 SYDVKM come from the germline V gene. The CDR3 is 16 residues long. This chain's CDR3 is CASSHTKTGLQETQYF. CDR3 nucleotide sequence: TGTGCCAGCAGTCACACCAAGACAGGGCTCCAAGAGACCCAGTACTTC. Full variable domain (remainder filled in from reference TRBV28 and TRBJ2-5): DVKVTQSSRYLVKRTGEKVFLECVQDMDHENMFWYRQDPGLGLRLIYFSYDVKMKEKGDIPEGYSVSREKKERFSLILESASTNQTSMYLCASSHTKTGLQETQYFGPGTRLLVL.

The rearrangement uses TRBV6-1 and TRBJ1-5; D is ambiguous. The germline V gene has CDR1 MNHNS and CDR2 SASEGT. Deletions cut 3 bases from V and 6 bases from J, with 9 bases between. This CDR3 region has 13 residues. CDR3 nucleotides: TGTGCCAGCAGTGAGTCGAGGGCTCAGCCCCAGCATTTT. This sequence encodes CASSESRAQPQHF.

The chain carries TRBV6-5 and TRBJ2-1; D is possibly TRBD2 (7 bases). Trimming removed 2 bases at V and 4 bases at J, with 15 bases between. The CDR3 is made up of 16 amino acids. From germline, CDR1 is MNHEY and CDR2 SVGAGI. The CDR3 DNA reads TGTGCCAGCAGTTACCTTAGTCGGGGGGCTTACAATGAGCAGTTCTTC. Translating it yields CASSYLSRGAYNEQFF.

V and J are TRBV6-6 and TRBJ2-5; D unresolved. The germline V gene has CDR1 MNHNY and CDR2 SVGAGI (reference sequence). The V and J ends lost 5 bases and 1 base respectively, with 5 bases between them. This CDR3 has 12 residues. CDR3 in DNA: TGTGCCAGCAGTCCGCGCCAAGAGACCCAGTACTTC. Translation: CASSPRQETQYF.

The chain combines TRBV9 with TRBJ1-5; a possible D gene is TRBD1 (5 bases). Germline values: CDR1 SGDLS, CDR2 YYNGEE. This CDR3 comprises 14 residues. Trimming removed 4 bases from V and 6 bases from J, with 14 bases in between. The DNA for the CDR3 is TGTGCCAGCAGCCCGTCGCAGGGTCTTCAGCCCCAGCATTTT. The encoded protein is CASSPSQGLQPQHF.

In its sample, this clone was seen once. The gene calls are TRBV4-2 and TRBJ2-3; 10 positions match TRBD2. The CDR3 is 17 residues long. J lost 8 bases, V lost 0 bases, and 11 bases had no gene match. Germline CDR1 and CDR2: LGHNA and YNFKEQ. The CDR3 spells CASSQEAASGSFSTQYF. CDR3 sequence (DNA): TGTGCCAGCAGCCAAGAGGCGGCTAGCGGGAGCTTTAGTACGCAGTATTTT.

This chain joins TRBV28 and TRBJ2-7; 8 positions agree with TRBD2. The length of the CDR3 is 16 residues. V trimming: 5 bases; J trimming: 0 bases; junction bases outside the gene matches: 9. Looked up from germline, CDR1 is MDHEN and CDR2 is SYDVKM. CDR3 sequence: CASSTITSGSSYEQYF. The CDR3 DNA sequence: TGTGCCAGCAGTACAATAACTAGCGGCAGCTCCTACGAGCAGTACTTC.

This clone showed up just a few times. The V gene is TRBV5-1, the J gene TRBJ2-2; the D gene is possibly TRBD2 (6 bases). V shed 3 bases and J shed 3 bases, with 9 bases lying between them. CDR3 length equals 14 residues. The germline gives CDR1 SGHRS, CDR2 YFSETQ. CDR3 bases: TGCGCCAGCAGCTCGGGACTTCACACCGGGGAGCTGTTTTTT. Amino acids: CASSSGLHTGELFF.

V is TRBV10-1 and J is TRBJ2-1, with 8 bases aligning to TRBD2. J lost 15 bases, V lost 0 bases, and 10 bases had no gene match. From germline, CDR1 is WNHNN and CDR2 SYGVQD (reference sequence). The CDR3 length is 14 residues. The CDR3 coding sequence is TGCGCCAGCAGTGAGTCCGCCGCTAGAGCGGGAGTGTTCTTC. Translation gives CASSESAARAGVFF.

The chain combines TRBV15 with TRBJ1-4, with 9 bases identical to TRBD1. Trimming removed 5 bases from V and 8 bases from J; junction bases left unmatched: 15. The CDR3 contains 17 residues. The germline V gene encodes CDR1 LNHNV and CDR2 YYDKDF (reference sequence). The CDR3 sequence: CATSSTSSDRGWEKLFF. DNA for the CDR3: TGTGCCACCAGCTCAACGAGCTCGGACAGGGGTTGGGAAAAACTGTTTTTT.

This clone was seen a handful of times. The V gene is TRBV19, the J gene TRBJ2-7; TRBD1 agrees at 7 bases. Germline lookup yields CDR1 LNHDA and CDR2 SQIVND (reference sequence). CDR3 size: 14 residues. The V gene end was trimmed by 6 bases and the J gene end by 3 bases; junction bases not matched to a gene: 8. Here the CDR3 reads CASSEVTGVYEQYF. The CDR3 DNA is TGTGCCAGTAGCGAAGTAACAGGGGTCTACGAGCAGTACTTC.

The rearrangement uses TRBV6-4 and TRBJ2-3, with 11 positions matching TRBD1. CDR3 size: 15 residues. J lost 4 bases, V lost 4 bases, and 4 bases had no gene match. The germline gives CDR1 MRHNA, CDR2 SNTAGT. The CDR3: CASSAGQGAADTQYF. CDR3 DNA: TGTGCCAGCAGTGCTGGACAGGGGGCCGCAGATACGCAGTATTTT.

This clone came up once. The chain combines TRBV7-9 with TRBJ2-7; 8 nucleotides match TRBD2. The CDR3 totals 15 residues. J gave up 2 bases and V 1 base, and 4 bases lay outside the gene matches. From germline, CDR1 is SEHNR and CDR2 FQNEAQ (reference sequence). The CDR3: CASSLGDSGTYEQYF. As DNA, the CDR3 is TGTGCCAGCAGCTTAGGGGATAGCGGGACCTACGAGCAGTACTTC.

The chain joins TRBV5-1 to TRBJ2-1, with D perhaps TRBD1 (5 bases). The V and J ends lost 0 bases and 4 bases respectively, with 11 bases between them. CDR1 and CDR2 from the germline V gene are SGHRS and YFSETQ. The CDR3 length is 15 residues. CDR3 residues: CASSLARTQYNEQFF. For the CDR3, the DNA is TGCGCCAGCAGCTTGGCCAGGACACAGTACAATGAGCAGTTCTTC.

The chain has TRBV5-8 and TRBJ2-5; 9 bases line up with TRBD1. CDR1 SGHTS and CDR2 YDEGEE come from the germline V gene. V lost 4 bases, J lost 4 bases, and 8 bases stayed unmatched. This CDR3 is built from 15 residues. CDR3 DNA: TGTGCCAGCAGCACGAGAACAGGGGGCGGAGAGACCCAGTACTTC. Translated, it gives CASSTRTGGGETQYF.

The chain combines TRBV7-9 with TRBJ1-1; perhaps TRBD1 as D (6 bases). Between the trimmed V and J ends, which lost 5 bases and 1 base, there was a span of 14 bases. Germline V CDR1 and CDR2: SEHNR, FQNEAQ (reference sequence). The CDR3 runs to 15 residues. CDR3 in amino acids: CASSVGGGANTEAFF. In DNA, the CDR3 is TGTGCCAGCAGCGTAGGGGGAGGAGCGAACACTGAAGCTTTCTTT.

The chain employs TRBV4-2 and TRBJ1-2; TRBD1 agrees at 8 bases. The CDR3 is 23 residues long. CDR1 LGHNA and CDR2 YNFKEQ come from the germline V gene. V was pared by 0 bases and J by 3 bases, with 27 bases of the junction left unmatched. Written as DNA, the CDR3 is TGTGCCAGCAGCCAAGATGGCCCCTCCTCATGGGGTTTCCAGGGGGCTGCAGACTATGGCTACACCTTC. This translates into CASSQDGPSSWGFQGAADYGYTF.

With respect to this clone: One junction end disagrees with the germline gene, perhaps due to a read error. The rearrangement uses TRBV27 and TRBJ2-7, with 13 bases lining up with TRBD2. Germline lookup yields CDR1 MNHEY and CDR2 SMNVEV (reference sequence). CDR3 length: 14 residues. CDR3 DNA: TGTGCCAGCAGCACTAGCGGGAGGGACTACGAGCAGTGCTTC. It encodes CASSTSGRDYEQCF.

This clone was detected only once. The chain is built from TRBV11-1 and TRBJ2-5; 7 nucleotides align to TRBD2. The CDR3 has 16 amino acids. V dropped 1 base and J dropped 0; count of bases not matched to a gene: 5. CDR1 is SGHAT and CDR2 is FQDESV in the germline V gene (reference sequence). For the CDR3, the DNA is TGTGCCAGCAGCTTAGGTCCAGCGGGGTACCAAGAGACCCAGTACTTC. It specifies CASSLGPAGYQETQYF.